This TCR beta chain comes out of a study of PD-1 blockade in classical Hodgkin lymphoma. Produced via immunoSEQ multiplex PCR; TCRdb's table is partial and in-frame only. This sample yields 60,000 to 75,000 clones, of which about nine tenths are seen a single time; 9.7% belongs to the top ten. CDR1 is MDHEN and CDR2 is SYDVKM in the germline V gene. V was cut by 8 bases and J by 9 bases, with 26 bases left in between. The CDR3 has 16 residues. Every patient had relapsed following autologous stem cell transplantation, and cohorts differed in brentuximab vedotin exposure. Source: peripheral blood mononuclear cells (PBMCs), taken at baseline. The J gene is TRBJ2-1, the V gene TRBV28, with D possibly TRBD2 on 5 matching bases. This clonotype originated in a human donor with classical Hodgkin lymphoma. The CDR3 region has the DNA TGTGCCAGCTCAAACCTCGGGATTACTGATTATGGTGAGCAGTTCTTC. Its protein is CASSNLGITDYGEQFF.